This T cell receptor beta chain was sequenced in a study of T cell repertoires in cytomegalovirus infection. Study-level information: From public TCR beta signatures came an indication of both CMV infection and matching HLA type.

V lost 1 base and J 2 bases, leaving 14 bases between the germline ends. This CDR3 region has 16 residues. Germline V gene sequence: CDR1 SEHNR, CDR2 FQNEAQ (reference sequence). Comments on this clonotype: The antigen is unknown.

TCRdb reprocessed the reads via MiXCR and lists one record per CDR3 protein. This sample has roughly 350,000 distinct CDR3 sequences; nearly 35% occur once, and the top ten carry roughly 13%. Overall study findings and caveats: Dominating the ex vivo response were TCR beta clonotypes that were CMV-specific and HLA-C-restricted.

Sample: cultured PBMCs, taken from culture after CMV antigen stimulation. This chain uses TRBV7-9 with TRBJ2-5; D possibly corresponds to TRBD1 (5 bases). This sequence was found in a human donor in good health (CMV status not recorded). Some clones in this sample may be carry-over from other donors' samples. The CDR3 nucleotides read TGTGCCAGCAGCTTAGATGGGCAGGGCAAGCAAGAGACCCAGTACTTC. It codes for CASSLDGQGKQETQYF.